This T cell receptor beta chain was identified during a study of cytomegalovirus exposure and HLA in healthy donors (dated by TCRdb to 2015 to 2018). Turning to the overall study: In an earlier analysis of about 560 of the donors, 276 Gb of sequence data and 90 million to 120 million unique TCR beta sequences from about 190 million T cells were reported. Across roughly 420 genotyped donors of the cohort, an average of roughly 230,000 unique TCR beta nucleotide sequences per donor were sequenced, and 15% to 20% of those sequences were non-productive. Among the approximately 400 genotyped donors, roughly 80% belonged to the genetic ancestry cluster associated with self-reported Caucasian donors. A later analysis re-examined previously published TCR beta repertoires from 600 to 700 donors and added high-resolution HLA genotyping to investigate patterns of TCR occurrence. In addition to the first cohort of about 650 subjects, a separate validation cohort of 100 to 150 different subjects was used. An early release that covered around 590 HLA-typed donors contained approximately 300 gigabases of sequencing data and 85 million to 100 million unique TCR sequences. The aim of the study was to test whether cataloging public T cell receptors could identify signatures of past pathogen exposure. A later genetic analysis used genome-wide SNP genotypes for about three fifths of the 666 donors, treating that subset as a discovery cohort. Class I and class II HLA loci were covered by the typing at four-digit resolution. The study used immunosequencing to profile the T cell repertoires of 670 or so subjects and linked those repertoires to cytomegalovirus serostatus. Donor age, sex, ethnicity and CMV serostatus were collected together with the repertoire data. Every repertoire in the discovery cohort had been generated on one and the same sequencing platform. The number of typed donors differed by locus: about 620-640 for A, B, C, DRB1 and DQB1; approximately 520 for DQA1; fewer than 610 for DPA1; and 400 to 480 for DPB1. The study combined high-throughput TCR immunosequencing, statistical association of individual TCRs with disease status, and machine learning to predict cytomegalovirus infection status. In the later analysis, no new phenotypic data were used to find candidate immune exposures; instead, reliance was placed on TCR beta sequences and their occurrence across donors. In an earlier analysis of more than 550 of the donors, high-throughput TCR beta sequencing was used to judge whether each TCR beta V gene segment behaved as functional or pseudogenic. About 5 DR-DQ haplotypes were handled as single units for association and clustering, since linkage in the cohort was strong.

In total, approximately 690 healthy bone marrow donors made up the cohort. All cohort members were sampled while nominally healthy, although unrecorded immune exposures were likely present. The donor tested CMV seropositive and was one of the 289 seropositive cohort members. A peripheral blood sample was collected from each donor, and TCR beta sequencing was performed on peripheral blood mononuclear cells. The Qiagen DNeasy Blood Extraction Kit was used to extract genomic DNA from the blood cell samples. Libraries were made using the immunoSEQ multiplex PCR assay. The multiplex PCR relied on a mix of 60 forward primers for TCR Vbeta segments and 13 reverse primers for TCR Jbeta segments. A multiplex PCR assay on genomic DNA amplified the CDR3 region of rearranged TCR beta genes. On the Illumina HiSeq System, the amplified TCR beta libraries were sequenced as 87-base-pair reads. On the authors' methods: Across the 600 to 700 repertoires, a later analysis counted roughly 84 million unique TCR beta chains, 9 million to 14 million of which were shared by at least two donors. Raw reads were error-corrected and collapsed into unique sequences with a nearest-neighbor algorithm that merged closely related sequences to remove PCR and sequencing errors. CDR3 sequences were aligned to IMGT reference sequences to assign V, D and J gene segments. For a sequence to be retained, at least a six-nucleotide match to both a V gene segment and a J gene segment was required. A rearrangement was called productive if the CDR3 had no stop codons and remained in frame with V and J, and every other rearrangement was called non-productive. Following IMGT convention, CDR3 was defined as the stretch from the second conserved V-encoded cysteine up to the conserved J-encoded phenylalanine. The earlier analysis of roughly 590 of the donors excluded sequences that lacked an unambiguous match to a single V gene segment. An earlier analysis of fewer than 750 of the donors classified V segments as functional when productive rearrangements were above 56.7% and as segregating when the standard deviation between donors was above 5%. A statistical classification framework was developed to diagnose cytomegalovirus status using the catalog of TCR beta chain sequences. A later analysis assigned V and J genes by comparing TCR nucleotide sequences with IMGT/GENE-DB human TR gene sequences. A later analysis assigned CDR3 sequences and most-parsimonious VDJ recombination scenarios with the TCRdist pipeline. In a later analysis, each TCR beta chain was defined by its CDR3 amino acid sequence together with its V-gene family, and reads lacking a unique V-gene family were excluded. As a way to deal with suspected cross-contamination and a sequencing artifact, a later analysis dropped 450 to 600 nucleotide sequences that were highly shared and had low generation probability. A later analysis calculated a clonal expansion index for each public chain from normalized within-repertoire ranks of inferred template counts. Generation probabilities in a later analysis came from a VDJ recombination model fitted to out-of-frame rearrangements, and those results were checked against IGoR. In a later analysis, hypergeometric tests were used to score TCR-TCR, TCR-HLA and TCR-CMV co-occurrence, with a repertoire-size bias correction applied to TCR pairs. False discovery rates were estimated in a later analysis by permuting HLA or CMV assignments 20 times. In a later analysis, co-occurring TCRs were grouped with DBSCAN, and TCRdist sequence similarity was added when clustering was performed within HLA-allele-positive subsets. For co-occurrence clustering, repertoires with fewer than 30,000 or more than 120,000 public chains were excluded, along with a handful of repertoires with anomalous nucleotide sharing. TCRdb obtained this table from immuneACCESS and retained in-frame rearrangements with V and J assigned. These tables miss some clones; where compared with another copy, unresolved V genes account for less than half of the shortfall, and the remainder is unexplained. D and trimming were read from the DNA, whereas the V and J calls and clone size are those reported in that table. The sample has around 200,000 clones on record, about 81% of them singletons. About 5% of the sample lies in the top ten.

There are 15 amino acids in the CDR3, from cysteine to phenylalanine inclusive. The DNA shown is the 45-base CDR3, in frame from base 1. For this chain, trimming is 2 bases at the V end and 5 bases at the J end, and the number of junction bases without a gene match is 8. In the germline V gene, CDR1 corresponds to MNHEY and CDR2 to SVGAGI. The study at large found these results: According to a later analysis, parvovirus B19, influenza, CMV and Epstein-Barr virus appeared linked to several top co-occurrence clusters. Cytomegalovirus status was reported to be diagnosed by the classifier with high specificity and sensitivity in both the original and validation cohorts. Broadly in line with IMGT annotations, most TCR beta V segments showed up in productive rearrangements about 87% or about 30% of the time in an earlier analysis of under 700 of the donors. In a later analysis, some 18,000 TCR beta sequences were associated with specific HLA alleles at a false discovery rate of 0.05. Compared with equally common non-associated chains, HLA-associated TCR beta chains in a later analysis were more clonally expanded and had lower generation probabilities. Because HLA typing was unavailable for some donors at each locus, only the typed subset was used in association tests. It was suggested by the authors that the approach could potentially be generalized to other disease states and immunological phenotypes. For the cohort, immune exposure information was limited to CMV serostatus. A further reported finding was that TCR beta sequences accurately predicted the HLA-A and HLA-B alleles for most subjects in the first cohort. Most TCR sequences were observed very rarely across donors, whereas some public TCRs were present in many individuals. Because the 87-base-pair reads could not distinguish some IMGT-functional V segments, including TRBV6-2 and TRBV6-3, those segments were excluded. A few of the identified cytomegalovirus-associated TCR beta chains were confirmed in vitro to be specific for cytomegalovirus antigens. According to a later analysis, most CMV-associated TCR beta chains appeared to be HLA-restricted, and the HLA associations seemed to be driven largely by CMV exposure. The cohort was sequenced for TCR beta chains only, and without alpha or paired-chain data the features that could be detected were limited. A cluster of highly shared sequence variants was judged likely to represent a technical artifact of the sequencing pipeline. Linkage disequilibrium might explain the correlated functional status among segregating V segments, but an unknown experimental factor could not be ruled out. In a later analysis, TCR association rates were found to vary across HLA loci, with the most associated TCRs seen for DRB1 alleles and the fewest for HLA-C alleles. Because counts were too low, around 17 rarely observed V segments, including chromosome 9 orphons, were left out of the earlier analysis of several hundred of the donors. Presence/absence analyses assumed roughly uniform sequencing depth across donors, an assumption that may not hold. In the study, 164 TCR beta chains were listed as associated with cytomegalovirus. In a later genetic analysis, a missense DCLRE1C variant was associated with V-gene and J-gene trimming of TCR beta chains, and the association was replicated in an independent cohort. In a later genetic analysis, fewer N-insertions in productive TCRs were reported among donors in an Asian-associated ancestry cluster than the roughly 640-donor mean. Strong co-occurrence of HLA alleles, especially DR and DQ, made assigning TCR associations to individual alleles difficult.

With regard to this clone: Its antigen is still unknown. Base qualities are not recorded, but no much larger clone differs from it by a single base.

The rearrangement joined TRBV6-5 to TRBJ1-1; 7 bases in the middle match TRBD1. The receptor's source is a man between 25 and 39 years old in good health and CMV-seropositive. The sequenced sample was PBMCs. Here the CDR3 is given as CASSYGPTGRTEAFF. The nucleotide sequence reads as follows: TGTGCCAGCAGTTACGGGCCGACAGGGAGGACTGAAGCTTTCTTT.